Below are 25 T cell receptor beta chains sequenced from a single sample in a study of OX40 agonist ivuxolimab in advanced cancers. Measured with immunoSEQ multiplex PCR; TCRdb has only the in-frame clones, and not every one. The data hold tens of thousands of clones, with approximately 90% observed a single time. Here the sequenced sample was CD4+ or CD8+ T cells sorted from blood, taken in a trial of the OX40 agonist ivuxolimab. These receptors came from an adult with an advanced solid tumor such as melanoma, head and neck, liver or kidney cancer.

The chain combines TRBV11-3 with TRBJ2-5, with 8 bases lining up with TRBD1. V lost 5 bases and J lost 1; bases outside the gene matches: 6. Germline values: CDR1 SGHNT, CDR2 YENEEA. The CDR3 is 15 residues long. CDR3 nucleotide sequence: TGTGCCAGCAGCCCAGGGGGCGCCGGCCAAGAGACCCAGTACTTC. Translation: CASSPGGAGQETQYF.

The rearrangement uses TRBV15 and TRBJ1-1; 7 positions match TRBD1. V trimming: 4 bases; J trimming: 0 bases; junction bases outside the gene matches: 5. Germline CDR1 reads LNHNV; CDR2 reads YYDKDF (reference sequence). This CDR3 has 15 residues. The CDR3 DNA sequence: TGTGCCACCAGCACAAGACAGGGCATGAACACTGAAGCTTTCTTT. This sequence encodes CATSTRQGMNTEAFF.

The chain couples TRBV2 to TRBJ1-1, with D hard to call. The ends were cut back, 2 bases at V and 7 bases at J, with 14 bases in the middle. Germline-derived CDR1 and CDR2 are SNHLY and FYNNEI. The length of the CDR3 is 14 residues. CDR3 residues: CASSEFTVDGEAFF. The CDR3 DNA reads TGTGCCAGCAGTGAATTTACAGTAGATGGTGAAGCTTTCTTT. Based on the CDR3 plus reference TRBV2 and TRBJ1-1, the full variable domain is EPEVTQTPSHQVTQMGQEVILRCVPISNHLYFYWYRQILGQKVEFLVSFYNNEISEKSEIFDDQFSVERPDGSNFTLKIRSTKLEDSAMYFCASSEFTVDGEAFFGQGTRLTVV.

The J gene is TRBJ2-1, the V gene TRBV18; TRBD2 aligns across 13 bases. V shed 6 bases, J shed 4 bases, and the junction held 9 bases outside the gene matches. The CDR3 covers 17 residues. Germline CDR1 reads KGHSH; CDR2 reads LQKENI. The CDR3 bases are TGTGCCAGCTCCCACACTAGCGGGAGGGCCTCTTACAATGAGCAGTTCTTC. It codes for CASSHTSGRASYNEQFF.

The CDR3 DNA follows: TGCAGCGTCGGACAGCCAGATACGCAGTATTTT. Encoded protein: CSVGQPDTQYF. The V gene is TRBV29-1, the J gene TRBJ2-3; possibly TRBD1 for D (6 bases). Trimming removed 6 bases at V and 4 bases at J, with 8 bases between. The germline CDR1 and CDR2 sequences are SQVTM and ANQGSEA. This CDR3 has 11 amino acids.

This rearrangement joins TRBV7-2 to TRBJ2-1, with 8 bases matching TRBD1. CDR1 is SGHTA and CDR2 is FQGNSA in the germline V gene. The junction had 6 bases not matched to a gene; V was cut back by 7 bases and J by 7 bases. The CDR3 is made up of 13 amino acids. CDR3 nucleotide sequence: TGTGCCAGCACCCAGGGGGCGGGGAATGAGCAGTTCTTC. Amino acid sequence: CASTQGAGNEQFF.

This clone was seen only a few times. V and J are TRBV11-2 and TRBJ2-7, with 8 bases that match TRBD1. Germline V CDR1 and CDR2: SGHAT, FQNNGV. After removal of 1 base from V and 7 bases from J, the junction contained 12 bases not matched to a gene. The CDR3 is 16 amino acids. CDR3 region: CASSLVVSDRGLEQYF. The CDR3 DNA follows: TGTGCCAGCAGCTTAGTCGTTAGCGACAGGGGTCTGGAGCAGTACTTC.

The chain recombines TRBV7-9 with TRBJ2-5, with 8 nucleotides matching TRBD1. The CDR3 covers 15 residues. Germline CDR1 reads SEHNR; CDR2 reads FQNEAQ (reference sequence). V gave up 1 base and J gave up 6 bases; unmatched junction bases: 7. The CDR3 reads CASSLEAGGSKTQYF. The DNA for the CDR3 is TGTGCCAGCAGCTTAGAGGCAGGGGGCAGCAAGACCCAGTACTTC. The whole variable domain, remainder taken from reference TRBV7-9 and TRBJ2-5, is DTGVSQNPRHKITKRGQNVTFRCDPISEHNRLYWYRQTLGQGPEFLTYFQNEAQLEKSRLLSDRFSAERPKGSFSTLEIQRTEQGDSAMYLCASSLEAGGSKTQYFGPGTRLLVL.

This clone was observed a handful of times. V and J are TRBV18 and TRBJ1-6; TRBD1 is a possible D gene (5 bases). V gave up 2 bases and J gave up 7 bases, with 15 bases separating them. The CDR3 contains 16 residues. In germline, CDR1 is KGHSH, CDR2 LQKENI. The CDR3 sequence is CASSPDPGAKNSPLHF. In DNA, the CDR3 is TGTGCCAGCTCACCAGACCCCGGGGCCAAGAATTCACCCCTCCACTTT.

The V and J genes are TRBV18 and TRBJ2-2; D is ambiguous. Germline lookup yields CDR1 KGHSH and CDR2 LQKENI. The CDR3 runs to 16 residues. The V end lost 3 bases, the J end lost 1 base, and 12 bases lay between the germline ends. In DNA form, the CDR3 reads TGTGCCAGCTCACCCGATCAACTACAGAACACCGGGGAGCTGTTTTTT. It is translated as CASSPDQLQNTGELFF.

The V call is TRBV19, the J call TRBJ2-3, with 7 bases identical to TRBD1. Germline CDR1 is LNHDA and CDR2 is SQIVND (reference sequence). The CDR3 is made up of 15 amino acids. Trimming at V came to 5 bases and at J to 6 bases, leaving 11 bases not matched to a gene. The CDR3 loop is CASSPGRGSPDTQYF. The CDR3 DNA follows: TGTGCCAGTAGTCCCGGCAGGGGGTCCCCGGATACGCAGTATTTT.

The rearrangement joins TRBV10-3 to TRBJ2-7, with TRBD1 as a possible D gene (5 bases). This CDR3 contains 12 residues. The V end was cut by 3 bases, the J end by 6 bases, with 9 bases between. CDR1 and CDR2 (germline): ENHRY, SYGVKD. CDR3 sequence reads: CAISDPRGEQYF. DNA of the CDR3: TGTGCCATCAGTGACCCTAGGGGCGAGCAGTACTTC.

This rearrangement joins TRBV6-6 to TRBJ1-1; D is unresolved. CDR3 length equals 13 residues. V shed 8 bases and J shed 2 bases, with 12 bases lying between them. CDR1 is MNHNY and CDR2 is SVGAGI in the germline V gene (reference sequence). The CDR3 DNA reads as TGTGCCAGCGCCCTAGGAATAAACACTGAAGCTTTCTTT. As protein: CASALGINTEAFF.

The V call is TRBV19, the J call TRBJ1-5; D unresolved. The V end lost 5 bases, the J end lost 0 bases, and 20 bases lay between the germline ends. Germline lookup yields CDR1 LNHDA and CDR2 SQIVND (reference sequence). The CDR3 spans 18 residues. CDR3 DNA: TGTGCCAGTAGTGAGGAGCCGGGAGTGTACCTTAGCAATCAGCCCCAGCATTTT. Its translation: CASSEEPGVYLSNQPQHF.

This chain links TRBV9 with TRBJ1-3; 7 bases match TRBD1. This CDR3 is 15 amino acids long. J was trimmed by 2 bases and V by 2 bases; bases with no gene match: 4. Germline V gives CDR1 SGDLS, CDR2 YYNGEE. Written as DNA, the CDR3 is TGTGCCAGCAGCGTGACTGGGACAGCTGGAAACACCATATATTTT. Protein: CASSVTGTAGNTIYF. Full variable domain (remainder filled in from reference TRBV9 and TRBJ1-3): DSGVTQTPKHLITATGQRVTLRCSPRSGDLSVYWYQQSLDQGLQFLIQYYNGEERAKGNILERFSAQQFPDLHSELNLSSLELGDSALYFCASSVTGTAGNTIYFGEGSWLTVV.

The rearrangement uses TRBV4-1 and TRBJ2-3; D is possibly TRBD2 (6 bases). Trimming stripped 0 bases from V and 4 bases from J, with 11 bases between. CDR1 MGHRA and CDR2 YSYEKL come from the germline V gene. CDR3 length: 15 residues. CDR3 sequence reads: CASSQEVGGSDTQYF. Here the CDR3 DNA reads TGCGCCAGCAGCCAAGAAGTGGGGGGTTCAGATACGCAGTATTTT.

The chain couples TRBV18 to TRBJ2-5; D not certain. The CDR3 totals 14 residues. Germline CDR1 reads KGHSH; CDR2 reads LQKENI. V lost 0 bases and J 5 bases, leaving 10 bases between the germline ends. The CDR3 nucleotides read TGTGCCAGCTCACCACCTGGGGTTTTGGAGACCCAGTACTTC. It yields the protein CASSPPGVLETQYF.

The rearrangement uses TRBV2 and TRBJ2-7; 9 nucleotides agree with TRBD1. This CDR3 has 14 amino acids. Germline values: CDR1 SNHLY, CDR2 FYNNEI. V lost 7 bases to trimming and J lost 1 base; unmatched junction nucleotides: 5. The CDR3 region has the DNA TGTGCCAGCACCTCGACAGGGGGATCCTACGAGCAGTACTTC. Translating it yields CASTSTGGSYEQYF. The entire variable domain, with the rest obtained from reference TRBV2 and TRBJ2-7, is as follows: EPEVTQTPSHQVTQMGQEVILRCVPISNHLYFYWYRQILGQKVEFLVSFYNNEISEKSEIFDDQFSVERPDGSNFTLKIRSTKLEDSAMYFCASTSTGGSYEQYFGPGTRLTVT.

This clone has only a few counts. The chain is built from TRBV19 and TRBJ1-3; D is uncertain. With 2 bases removed from V and 0 bases from J, the gap between germline ends came to 8 bases. Germline lookup yields CDR1 LNHDA and CDR2 SQIVND (reference sequence). The CDR3 extends over 15 amino acids. Here the CDR3 reads CASSILANSGNTIYF. Written as DNA, the CDR3 is TGTGCCAGTAGTATACTGGCTAACTCTGGAAACACCATATATTTT.

The chain is built from TRBV18 and TRBJ2-2; TRBD2 might be the D (7 bases). V was cut by 2 bases and J by 5 bases, with 21 bases left in between. Germline values: CDR1 KGHSH, CDR2 LQKENI. The CDR3 loop spans 18 amino acids. The CDR3 nucleotides are TGTGCCAGCTCACCAACCGGCGGGGGCGCCGGGTGGACCGGGGAGCTGTTTTTT. Its translation: CASSPTGGGAGWTGELFF.

The chain employs TRBV5-6 and TRBJ2-1; 14 bases line up with TRBD2. This CDR3 is 18 amino acids long. The germline V gene has CDR1 SGHDT and CDR2 YYEEEE. Losses at the gene ends were 0 bases for V and 6 bases for J; bases not matched to a gene: 8. CDR3 in DNA: TGTGCCAGCAGCTTGGCGTCGGCGGGACTAGCGGGAGTCAATGAGCAGTTCTTC. Amino acid sequence: CASSLASAGLAGVNEQFF.

The rearrangement uses TRBV18 and TRBJ2-5; 8 bases are shared with TRBD2. Germline V CDR1 and CDR2: KGHSH, LQKENI. The CDR3 loop spans 15 amino acids. The J segment lost 4 bases and the V segment lost 6 bases, leaving 10 bases of the junction unmatched. The CDR3 nucleotides are TGTGCCAGCTCCCCATCGGCGGGAGGAGGAGAGACCCAGTACTTC. Protein sequence: CASSPSAGGGETQYF.

This chain's CDR3 is CASSPSRRGRTDTQYF. Written as DNA, the CDR3 is TGTGCCAGCAGCCCCTCAAGGCGGGGACGCACAGATACGCAGTATTTT. The rearrangement uses TRBV5-4 and TRBJ2-3, with D maybe TRBD2 (6 bases). The CDR3 totals 16 residues. From germline, CDR1 is SGHNT and CDR2 YYREEE (reference sequence). V gave up 4 bases and J gave up 1 base, with 16 bases separating them.

The chain combines TRBV20-1 with TRBJ2-1; no definite D call. V was clipped by 4 bases and J by 5 bases, with 6 bases between them. The V gene's germline CDR1 is DFQATT and CDR2 SNEGSKA (reference sequence). The CDR3 is 11 residues long. DNA for the CDR3: TGCAGTGCTAAAACTCACAATGAGCAGTTCTTC. This sequence encodes CSAKTHNEQFF.

V and J are TRBV5-6 and TRBJ2-7; D gene ambiguous. CDR1 is SGHDT, CDR2 YYEEEE, per germline. V was pared by 0 bases and J by 1 base, with 11 bases between. CDR3 length: 15 amino acids. The CDR3 coding sequence is TGTGCCAGCAGCTTGGGTCGTGGGCCATCCTACGAGCAGTACTTC. Its protein product is CASSLGRGPSYEQYF.